These 32 T cell receptor beta chains were sequenced from one sample in a study of breast tumors, draining lymph nodes, adjacent tissues. TCRdb independently ran MiXCR on the multiplex PCR reads; one entry per CDR3 protein. The repertoire has approximately 200,000 distinct CDR3 sequences, approximately 33% of them found once; the top ten carry over 4%. Samples came from axillary lymph nodes draining the breast cancer. Sequencing was carried out using axillary lymph node tissue. These receptor sequences come from a female donor with breast cancer. Some clones in this sample may be carry-over from other donors' samples.

The chain combines TRBV10-3 with TRBJ2-5, with 16 bases lining up with TRBD2. Germline V gene lookup returns CDR1 ENHRY and CDR2 SYGVKD. Trimming took 4 bases from V and 0 from J; bases not matched to a gene: 5. The CDR3 runs to 18 residues. The CDR3 here is CAISGGTSGGAYQETQYF. CDR3 DNA: TGTGCCATCAGTGGGGGGACTAGCGGGGGGGCGTACCAAGAGACCCAGTACTTC.

The chain uses TRBV15 and TRBJ1-6, with a tentative D call TRBD1 (6 bases). CDR3 size: 14 residues. Trimming removed 1 base at V and 11 bases at J, with 12 bases between. CDR1 is LNHNV, CDR2 YYDKDF, per germline (reference sequence). CDR3 amino acids: CATSRGGARAPLHF. DNA for the CDR3: TGTGCCACCAGCAGAGGGGGGGCGCGAGCACCCCTCCACTTT.

This clonotype was recorded many times. This chain uses TRBV6-1 with TRBJ2-7; 7 bases agree with TRBD2. Germline V CDR1 and CDR2: MNHNS, SASEGT. The V segment lost 6 bases and the J segment 4 bases; nucleotides outside the gene matches: 12. This CDR3 region has 15 residues. CDR3 sequence (DNA): TGTGCCAGCAGCCCCCCTCCCGGGGGAGGGTACGAGCAGTACTTC. Translating gives CASSPPPGGGYEQYF.

This clonotype showed up many times. The V gene is TRBV7-3, the J gene TRBJ1-4; TRBD1 might be the D (6 bases). The germline CDR1 and CDR2 sequences are SGHTA and FQGTGA. V lost 3 bases and J lost 0, with 20 bases in between. CDR3 length: 19 residues. The CDR3 DNA follows: TGTGCCAGCAGCTTCGGATCCCTCCTTAGGACAGCAACTAATGAAAAACTGTTTTTT. Amino acid sequence: CASSFGSLLRTATNEKLFF.

This clonotype was seen repeatedly, ten times or more. The gene calls are TRBV5-1 and TRBJ2-2; the D is unclear. This CDR3 region has 15 residues. The V and J ends lost 1 base and 7 bases respectively, with 14 bases between them. The germline CDR1 and CDR2 sequences are SGHRS and YFSETQ. The CDR3 protein is CASSLIGRTDGELFF. The DNA for the CDR3 is TGCGCCAGCAGCTTGATTGGACGAACCGACGGGGAGCTGTTTTTT.

In regard to this clonotype: The CDR3 carries no conserved terminal phenylalanine or tryptophan, so it likely arises from a read error. No DNA is shown, since the ends of the CDR3 on it are uncertain; the CDR3 is the one TCRdb lists. This chain connects TRBV19 to TRBJ1-6. Including both end residues, the CDR3 is 13 amino acids long. The germline gives CDR1 LNHDA, CDR2 SQIVND (reference sequence). The CDR3 sequence is CASSSYNEQFFGP.

This clonotype has a count of ten or more. This chain links TRBV7-9 with TRBJ2-1; 8 bases are shared with TRBD1. The germline gives CDR1 SEHNR, CDR2 FQNEAQ (reference sequence). V lost 6 bases and J lost 4; bases outside the gene matches: 8. The CDR3 spans 15 residues. For the CDR3, the DNA is TGTGCCAGCAGTAGTCCCGGGACAGGATACAATGAGCAGTTCTTC. It codes for CASSSPGTGYNEQFF. The full variable domain, completed using reference TRBV7-9 and TRBJ2-1, is DTGVSQNPRHKITKRGQNVTFRCDPISEHNRLYWYRQTLGQGPEFLTYFQNEAQLEKSRLLSDRFSAERPKGSFSTLEIQRTEQGDSAMYLCASSSPGTGYNEQFFGPGTRLTVL.

This clonotype was recorded many times. This rearrangement joins TRBV6-5 to TRBJ2-1; no definite D call. The CDR3 is made up of 12 amino acids. Per germline, CDR1 MNHEY and CDR2 SVGAGI. Trimming stripped 10 bases from V and 6 bases from J, with 13 bases between. DNA of the CDR3: TGTGCCACTGACGGACCCGGCAATGAGCAGTTCTTC. Translation: CATDGPGNEQFF.

This clonotype was detected once. A read error is possible here, since a much larger clone lies one base away. The chain employs TRBV10-3 and TRBJ2-7; the D gene is possibly TRBD2 (6 bases). The CDR3 covers 13 residues. CDR1 is ENHRY, CDR2 SYGVKD, per germline. CDR3 in amino acids: CASSGPLTYEQHF. The CDR3 DNA reads TGTGCCAGTAGCGGACCCTTGACCTACGAGCAGCACTTC.

This clonotype was counted many times. CDR3 sequence reads: CASSPPQLSYEQYF. CDR3 nucleotide sequence: TGTGCCAGCAGCCCCCCGCAACTCTCCTACGAGCAGTACTTC. The rearrangement uses TRBV7-9 and TRBJ2-7, with D hard to call. CDR3 length equals 14 residues. The germline V and J ends were trimmed by 5 bases and 0 bases, with 11 bases remaining between them. Germline V CDR1 and CDR2: SEHNR, FQNEAQ (reference sequence).

The chain links TRBV9 to TRBJ2-2, with 7 bases that match TRBD1. Trimming cost V 7 bases and J 4 bases; bases outside gene matches: 13. This CDR3 is 16 amino acids long. From germline, CDR1 is SGDLS and CDR2 YYNGEE. The CDR3 reads CASHRGSTGVTGELFF. DNA of the CDR3: TGTGCCAGCCATCGCGGCTCTACAGGGGTCACCGGGGAGCTGTTTTTT.

This clonotype has at least ten counts. The V call is TRBV6-1, the J call TRBJ2-7, with TRBD1 matching over 8 bases. This CDR3 has 15 amino acids. V was clipped by 4 bases and J by 3 bases; unmatched bases: 8. Germline values: CDR1 MNHNS, CDR2 SASEGT. CDR3 nucleotide sequence: TGTGCCAGCAGTGCCAGCGGACAGGGTCTCTACGAGCAGTACTTC. Protein sequence: CASSASGQGLYEQYF.

Notes on this clonotype: A clone one base away is much larger, so this may be a read error. The chain employs TRBV6-6 and TRBJ1-6; possibly TRBD1 for D (5 bases). This CDR3 contains 15 residues. The V gene's germline CDR1 is MNHNY and CDR2 SVGAGI (reference sequence). Trimming stripped 7 bases from V and 7 bases from J, with 17 bases between. This chain's CDR3 is CASKKSGRGNSPLHF. The DNA of the CDR3 is TGTGCCAGCAAAAAGTCGGGACGGGGAAATTCACCCCTCCACTTT.

This clonotype was seen ten or more times. This chain uses TRBV7-9 with TRBJ2-7; a weak D match, TRBD1 (5 bases). CDR1 and CDR2 from the germline V gene are SEHNR and FQNEAQ (reference sequence). Between the trimmed V and J ends, which lost 5 bases and 5 bases, there was a span of 16 bases. The CDR3 runs to 14 residues. The CDR3 nucleotides read TGTGCCAGCAGCCCCCCAGGGTCCTTCCACGAGCAGTACTTC. This codes for CASSPPGSFHEQYF.

V usage is TRBV7-9 and J usage is TRBJ1-1; 8 bases align to TRBD1. This CDR3 comprises 19 residues. In germline, CDR1 is SEHNR, CDR2 FQNEAQ (reference sequence). V shed 6 bases, J shed 3 bases, and the junction held 21 bases outside the gene matches. This CDR3 is CASSRGRGPLTGRDTEAFF. In nucleotides, the CDR3 is TGTGCCAGCAGTAGGGGCAGGGGGCCGCTAACGGGTAGGGACACTGAAGCTTTCTTT.

At least ten counts were recorded for this clonotype. This sequence joins TRBV7-9 and TRBJ1-4; maybe TRBD1 (6 bases). Germline values: CDR1 SEHNR, CDR2 FQNEAQ (reference sequence). V shed 5 bases and J shed 5 bases, with 12 bases lying between them. CDR3 size: 14 residues. The CDR3 DNA is TGTGCCAGCAGCCTGGCAGGACAGAATGAAAAACTGTTTTTT. Its protein product is CASSLAGQNEKLFF.

This clonotype was recorded a few times. This clone may be a read error of a much larger clone one base away. J is TRBJ1-3 and V is TRBV4-1; possible D gene TRBD1, 5 bases. There are 14 residues in the CDR3. From germline, CDR1 is MGHRA and CDR2 YSYEKL. This CDR3 is CASSQAGTGNTVYF. The CDR3 DNA sequence: TGCGCCAGCAGCCAGGCAGGGACTGGAAACACCGTATATTTT.

This clonotype has ten or more counts. CDR3 DNA sequence: TGTGCCAGCAGTTTTCCTAGGGAGACCCAGTACTTC. This encodes CASSFPRETQYF. The genes are TRBV28 and TRBJ2-5; D not resolved. Trimming took off 3 bases at V and 5 bases at J, with 7 bases between the two ends. The CDR3 loop spans 12 amino acids. The germline V gene encodes CDR1 MDHEN and CDR2 SYDVKM.

The chain combines TRBV4-3 with TRBJ1-1; D not certain. The CDR3 contains 15 residues. Germline V gives CDR1 LGHNA, CDR2 YSLEER. V lost 3 bases to trimming and J lost 10 bases, with 21 bases between them. This CDR3 reads CASSHGTHNRAGAFF. CDR3 bases: TGCGCCAGCAGCCACGGAACGCACAATAGAGCTGGAGCTTTCTTT.

On this clonotype itself: As the CDR3 is not closed by the conserved phenylalanine or tryptophan, this likely results from a read error. The genes are TRBV5-6 and TRBJ2-3; D unclear. This CDR3 has 16 residues. The germline V gene encodes CDR1 SGHDT and CDR2 YYEEEE. V lost 4 bases, J lost 5 bases, and 20 bases lay in between. This chain's CDR3 is CASSHAPARRIDTQYL. CDR3 DNA: TGTGCCAGCAGCCATGCGCCGGCCAGGCGAATAGATACGCAGTATCTT.

Concerning this clonotype: At one boundary the junction diverges from the germline segment, which might be a read error. The chain is built from TRBV2 and TRBJ1-4, with TRBD1 matching 10 bases. The length of the CDR3 is 13 residues. Germline values: CDR1 SNHLY, CDR2 FYNNEI. The DNA for the CDR3 is TGTGCCAGCACAGGGGACAGGGGTGAAAAACTGATTTTT. As protein: CASTGDRGEKLIF.

This clonotype was observed a handful of times. A read error is possible here, since a much larger clone lies one base away. V usage is TRBV7-2 and J usage is TRBJ2-6; either TRBD1 or TRBD2 may fit D (6 bases each). The CDR3 is 17 residues long. CDR1 and CDR2 from the germline V gene are SGHTA and FQGNSA. The CDR3 DNA reads TGTGCCAGCAGCTTAGTTATCGGGGGCTCTGGGGCCAACCTCCTGACTTTC. It yields the protein CASSLVIGGSGANLLTF.

This clonotype was observed at least ten times. The chain recombines TRBV7-2 with TRBJ1-2; 7 nucleotides line up with TRBD1. V dropped 1 base and J dropped 2; count of bases not matched to a gene: 4. Germline V gene data show CDR1 as SGHTA and CDR2 as FQGNSA. The length of the CDR3 is 15 residues. CDR3 sequence (DNA): TGTGCCAGCAGCTTAGACGACAGGGTAAACTATGGCTACACCTTC. It codes for CASSLDDRVNYGYTF.

This clonotype was found many times. The V call is TRBV9, the J call TRBJ2-6; D is possibly TRBD2 (7 bases). This CDR3 spans 16 amino acids. Between the trimmed V and J ends, which lost 4 bases and 2 bases, there was a span of 13 bases. Germline assignment: CDR1 SGDLS and CDR2 YYNGEE. CDR3 residues: CASSLGGGAGANVLTF. The CDR3 coding sequence is TGTGCCAGCAGCCTAGGGGGGGGAGCTGGGGCCAACGTCCTGACTTTC.

This clonotype was picked up a small number of times. A much larger clone lies a single base off, so this may be a read error. The chain links TRBV6-5 to TRBJ1-2; 7 bases fit TRBD1. Germline V gives CDR1 MNHEY, CDR2 SVGAGI. The V segment lost 6 bases and the J segment 7 bases; nucleotides outside the gene matches: 8. The CDR3 runs to 13 residues. CDR3 in DNA: TGTGCCAGCAGGCATACAGGGGCGGGTGGCTACACCTTC. Its protein is CASRHTGAGGYTF.

This clonotype occurred many times. The CDR3 DNA reads as TGTGCCAGCCTCGGACCGGGAGTGGAAAAACTGTTTTTT. This translates into CASLGPGVEKLFF. The V call is TRBV7-9, the J call TRBJ1-4; unclear D gene. CDR3 size: 13 residues. CDR1 is SEHNR and CDR2 is FQNEAQ in the germline V gene (reference sequence). V was pared by 8 bases and J by 8 bases, with 15 bases between.

Of note for this clonotype: Given a much more abundant clone one base away, this may be a read error. The gene calls are TRBV19 and TRBJ2-7, with D maybe TRBD2 (5 bases). Per germline, CDR1 LNHDA and CDR2 SQIVND (reference sequence). The CDR3 is 14 amino acids. DNA of the CDR3: TGTGCCGGTAGTATAGGGAGAGGTTCCTACGAGCAGTACTTC. Translated, it gives CAGSIGRGSYEQYF.

This clonotype was observed a few times. V gene TRBV18 combines with J gene TRBJ1-1; no reliable D call. The V end was cut by 3 bases, the J end by 10 bases, with 18 bases between. Germline V gene data show CDR1 as KGHSH and CDR2 as LQKENI. This CDR3 is built from 14 residues. The DNA for the CDR3 is TGTGCCAGCTCACCGGGCCCAAAGAGGGTGGGAGCTTTCTTT. Amino acid sequence: CASSPGPKRVGAFF.

The chain joins TRBV11-3 to TRBJ1-2; 8 positions match TRBD1. Unmatched junction bases numbered 11, after V lost 7 bases and J lost 4 bases. The CDR3 spans 15 residues. Germline-derived CDR1 and CDR2 are SGHNT and YENEEA. Here the CDR3 reads CASKGPGTGFYGYTF. The CDR3, as DNA: TGTGCCAGCAAGGGTCCGGGGACAGGCTTCTATGGCTACACCTTC.

The V call is TRBV19, the J call TRBJ1-4; TRBD1 might be the D (5 bases). Germline V CDR1 and CDR2: LNHDA, SQIVND (reference sequence). V gave up 0 bases and J gave up 0 bases, with 14 bases separating them. The CDR3 length is 18 residues. The DNA of the CDR3 is TGTGCCAGTAGTATAGAAGGGAAGGGGAGCACAACTAATGAAAAACTGTTTTTT. Protein: CASSIEGKGSTTNEKLFF.

The V gene is TRBV20-1, the J gene TRBJ2-7; possibly TRBD1 or TRBD2 for D (6 bases each). The CDR3 sequence is 14 residues long. V lost 6 bases and J 2 bases, leaving 17 bases between the germline ends. The germline V gene has CDR1 DFQATT and CDR2 SNEGSKA (reference sequence). DNA for the CDR3: TGCAGTGCGCTGACTAGGGGGTTCACCTACGAGCAGTACTTC. Encoded protein: CSALTRGFTYEQYF.

The chain joins TRBV20-1 to TRBJ2-5, with 9 bases identical to TRBD1. V lost 0 bases to trimming and J lost 0 bases; unmatched junction nucleotides: 5. Germline V gene lookup returns CDR1 DFQATT and CDR2 SNEGSKA (reference sequence). The length of the CDR3 is 16 residues. DNA of the CDR3: TGCAGTGCTAGAGATCTCCGGGACAGGGACCAAGAGACCCAGTACTTC. Its protein product is CSARDLRDRDQETQYF.